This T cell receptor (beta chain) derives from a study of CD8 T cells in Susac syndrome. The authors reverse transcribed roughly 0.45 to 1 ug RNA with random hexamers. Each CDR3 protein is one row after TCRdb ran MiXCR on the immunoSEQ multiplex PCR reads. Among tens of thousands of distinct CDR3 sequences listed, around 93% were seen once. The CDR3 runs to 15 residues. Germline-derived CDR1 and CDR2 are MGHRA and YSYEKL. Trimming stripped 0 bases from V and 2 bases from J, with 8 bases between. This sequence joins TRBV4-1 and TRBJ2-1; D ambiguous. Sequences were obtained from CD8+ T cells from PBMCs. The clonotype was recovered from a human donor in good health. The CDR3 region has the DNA TGCGCCAGCAGCCAAGAGGGGATCCCCTACAATGAGCAGTTCTTC. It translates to CASSQEGIPYNEQFF.